This T cell receptor beta chain stems from a study of blood T cell repertoires in COVID-19. For the study at large: The cDNA or gDNA used as material had been derived from T cells, B-cell-depleted T cells, or PBMCs.

This clone has just a few counts. Sequencing used immunoSEQ multiplex PCR; TCRdb keeps in-frame clones, though not all of them. Of under 200,000 clones in the sample, roughly nine tenths were seen once. Germline trimming cut 4 bases from V and 6 bases from J; bases unmatched to any gene: 8. CDR3 length: 15 amino acids. The germline CDR1 and CDR2 sequences are MNHEY and SVGEGT. The V call is TRBV6-2 or TRBV6-3, the J call TRBJ2-1, with TRBD2 matching over 8 bases. The TCR comes from a man between 70 and 80 years old with acute or convalescent COVID-19. The sequenced sample consisted of peripheral blood. In DNA form, the CDR3 reads TGTGCCAGCAGTTCACCGGGACTAGGGCTCAATGAGCAGTTCTTC. This translates into CASSSPGLGLNEQFF.